One sample yielded the 32 T cell receptor beta chains listed below, sequenced in a study of T cell responses to AZD1222 COVID-19 vaccine. Generated by immunoSEQ multiplex PCR, the TCRdb table keeps only in-frame clones and is missing some. The data show roughly 150,000 clones, with over 85% seen just once and over 1.5% held by the top ten. The sample in question was peripheral blood, obtained on day 0 of AZD1222 vaccination. Every receptor here comes from an adult in good health.

The chain is built from TRBV19 and TRBJ1-3; unclear D gene. The CDR3 extends over 15 amino acids. The germline gives CDR1 LNHDA, CDR2 SQIVND (reference sequence). Trimming took 2 bases from V and 0 from J, leaving 8 bases between them. The CDR3 coding sequence is TGTGCCAGTAGTATAACGTTCTCCTCTGGAAACACCATATATTTT. It is translated as CASSITFSSGNTIYF.

In DNA, the CDR3 is TGCGCCAGCAGCTTGCAAGGGTCTCTCTACGAGCAGTACTTC. Amino acid sequence: CASSLQGSLYEQYF. The rearrangement joins TRBV5-1 to TRBJ2-7, with D unclear. Trimming took 1 base from V and 3 from J, leaving 11 bases between them. The CDR3 is 14 amino acids. The germline V gene encodes CDR1 SGHRS and CDR2 YFSETQ.

This chain uses TRBV6-5 with TRBJ2-7; 9 bases match TRBD1. The CDR3 runs to 14 residues. Germline-derived CDR1 and CDR2 are MNHEY and SVGAGI. V lost 6 bases to trimming and J lost 2 bases; unmatched junction nucleotides: 5. For the CDR3, the DNA is TGTGCCAGCAGCCAGGGGACAGGGACCTACGAGCAGTACTTC. This encodes CASSQGTGTYEQYF.

The gene calls are TRBV30 and TRBJ1-1; no clear D gene. The V gene lost 1 base and the J gene lost 4 bases, with 13 bases spanning the gap. This CDR3 is 14 amino acids long. Germline values: CDR1 GTSNPN, CDR2 SVGIG (reference sequence). CDR3 in DNA: TGTGCCTGGAGTGGTCAGTCGCCAGGCACTGAAGCTTTCTTT. It specifies CAWSGQSPGTEAFF.

The CDR3 region is CACFRGQLNSPLHF. The CDR3 DNA is TGTGCCTGCTTCCGGGGACAGTTAAATTCACCCCTCCACTTT. This chain joins TRBV2 and TRBJ1-6; 7 nucleotides match TRBD1. CDR1 is SNHLY and CDR2 is FYNNEI in the germline V gene. The V gene end was trimmed by 11 bases and the J gene end by 7 bases; junction bases not matched to a gene: 11. The CDR3 contains 14 residues.

In this sample, this clone turned up a few times. The chain has TRBV4-2 and TRBJ1-5; weak D call: TRBD1 (5 bases). Looked up from germline, CDR1 is LGHNA and CDR2 is YNFKEQ. This CDR3 comprises 16 residues. The V end was cut by 1 base, the J end by 0 bases, with 10 bases between. The CDR3 coding sequence is TGTGCCAGCAGCCAAGTGGCGGGGCATAGCAATCAGCCCCAGCATTTT. It translates to CASSQVAGHSNQPQHF.

This sequence joins TRBV3-1 (or the pseudogene TRBV3-2) and TRBJ2-2, with a weak D call TRBD1 (6 bases). V lost 1 base, J lost 6 bases, and 12 bases lay in between. This CDR3 has 15 amino acids. The germline V gene encodes CDR1 LGHDT and CDR2 YNNKEL (reference sequence). The CDR3 DNA sequence: TGTGCCAGCAGCCAAGTCCAGGGGAGCCCCGGGGAGCTGTTTTTT. Translated, it gives CASSQVQGSPGELFF.

The chain combines TRBV7-8 with TRBJ1-2, with 9 bases matching TRBD1. This CDR3 spans 15 amino acids. Germline CDR1 reads SGHVS; CDR2 reads FQNEAQ. V lost 3 bases, J lost 5 bases, and 7 bases stayed unmatched. The CDR3 region has the DNA TGTGCCAGCAGCTTCGGGACAGGGCGGTATTATGGCTACACCTTC. Its translation is CASSFGTGRYYGYTF.

The gene calls are TRBV30 and TRBJ2-1; 9 bases agree with TRBD2. The germline V gene encodes CDR1 GTSNPN and CDR2 SVGIG (reference sequence). The trim removed 5 bases at V and 7 bases at J, leaving 9 bases unmatched. This CDR3 spans 14 amino acids. Here the CDR3 DNA reads TGTGCCTGGGCAGCGGGAGGATTATGGAATGAGCAGTTCTTC. It yields the protein CAWAAGGLWNEQFF.

The rearrangement links TRBV24-1 to TRBJ1-6; D remains ambiguous. Germline V gives CDR1 KGHDR, CDR2 SFDVKD. Trimming removed 0 bases from V and 7 bases from J, with 9 bases in between. This CDR3 region has 15 residues. CDR3 DNA sequence: TGTGCCACCAGTGATTTGGGGCAGACGAATTCACCCCTCCACTTT. Translated: CATSDLGQTNSPLHF.

The rearrangement uses TRBV7-2 and TRBJ1-1; 7 bases match TRBD1. The germline gives CDR1 SGHTA, CDR2 FQGNSA. V was pared by 4 bases and J by 6 bases, with 11 bases of the junction left unmatched. The CDR3 loop spans 15 amino acids. The CDR3 protein is CASSYRQGDYAEAFF. The CDR3 DNA is TGTGCCAGCAGCTACCGACAGGGTGACTACGCTGAAGCTTTCTTT.

In DNA, the CDR3 is TGTGCCTGGACTCGCGAGAAATGGGGGCAGGAGTATGGCTACACCTTC. It translates to CAWTREKWGQEYGYTF. The chain recombines TRBV30 with TRBJ1-2; D is possibly TRBD1 (6 bases). This CDR3 contains 16 residues. V lost 4 bases and J lost 5, with 23 bases in between. In germline, CDR1 is GTSNPN, CDR2 SVGIG (reference sequence).

The chain couples TRBV7-6 to TRBJ1-1; tentative D call: TRBD1 (6 bases). Germline values: CDR1 SGHVS, CDR2 FNYEAQ. The V gene lost 3 bases and the J gene lost 4 bases, with 9 bases spanning the gap. The CDR3 sequence is 13 residues long. The CDR3 loop reads CASSLAGVTEAFF. CDR3 DNA sequence: TGTGCCAGCAGCTTGGCAGGGGTCACTGAAGCTTTCTTT.

CDR3 bases: TGTGCCAGCAGCAAGCGGGGGGGCGCTCGAGAGACCCAGTACTTC. It encodes CASSKRGGARETQYF. The V and J genes are TRBV5-6 and TRBJ2-5; 10 bases are shared with TRBD2. The CDR3 loop spans 15 amino acids. With 4 bases clipped from V and 4 bases from J, the junction kept 7 bases outside the gene matches. The V gene's germline CDR1 is SGHDT and CDR2 YYEEEE.

V and J are TRBV7-8 and TRBJ2-7, with 9 bases fitting TRBD2. J gave up 6 bases and V 1 base, and 4 bases lay outside the gene matches. Germline CDR1 SGHVS, CDR2 FQNEAQ. The CDR3 runs to 14 residues. The CDR3: CASSLERTSVEQYF. CDR3 sequence (DNA): TGTGCCAGCAGCTTAGAGCGGACTAGCGTCGAGCAGTACTTC.

CDR3 amino acids: CASSLLAPYDTQYF. The CDR3 DNA is TGTGCCAGCAGCTTACTAGCGCCCTATGATACGCAGTATTTT. This sequence joins TRBV7-9 and TRBJ2-3; the D gene is possibly TRBD2 (6 bases). Germline-derived CDR1 and CDR2 are SEHNR and FQNEAQ (reference sequence). V dropped 2 bases and J dropped 6 bases, with 12 bases sitting between them. CDR3 length: 14 residues.

The chain is built from TRBV7-8 and TRBJ1-5, with 7 bases lining up with TRBD1. V shed 3 bases and J 9 bases; nucleotides not matched to a gene: 11. Germline V gene lookup returns CDR1 SGHVS and CDR2 FQNEAQ. This CDR3 has 15 amino acids. CDR3 bases: TGTGCCAGCAGCTTTGGTCGGACAGGACTTATGCCCCAGCATTTT. Its translation: CASSFGRTGLMPQHF.

This clone has only one observation. The chain couples TRBV10-2 to TRBJ2-1; 9 positions match TRBD2. Germline V CDR1 and CDR2: WSHSY, SAAADI. CDR3 length: 19 amino acids. The J segment lost 0 bases and the V segment lost 1 base, leaving 10 bases of the junction unmatched. The CDR3 DNA sequence: TGCGCCAGCAGTGAGTGGGGACTAGCTAACGGTGGCTCCTACAATGAGCAGTTCTTC. This gives the protein CASSEWGLANGGSYNEQFF.

A single count supports this clone. The J gene is TRBJ1-2, the V gene TRBV27, with 7 bases that match TRBD1. This CDR3 is built from 15 residues. V was pared by 4 bases and J by 1 base, with 6 bases of the junction left unmatched. The germline V gene encodes CDR1 MNHEY and CDR2 SMNVEV (reference sequence). For the CDR3, the DNA is TGTGCCAGCAGTTCAGGGACAGCTCTTAACTATGGCTACACCTTC. It is translated as CASSSGTALNYGYTF.

The genes are TRBV19 and TRBJ1-2; 9 bases are shared with TRBD1. CDR1 LNHDA and CDR2 SQIVND come from the germline V gene (reference sequence). J gave up 6 bases and V 6 bases, and 5 bases lay outside the gene matches. The CDR3 loop spans 13 amino acids. CDR3 bases: TGTGCCAGTAGCCCGGGACAGGGTAATGGCTACACCTTC. It specifies CASSPGQGNGYTF.

A note on this clone: One end of the junction is discordant with germline, which a read error may explain. The chain employs TRBV5-6 and TRBJ1-4; 8 nucleotides agree with TRBD1. The CDR3 is 15 residues long. The V gene's germline CDR1 is SGHDT and CDR2 YYEEEE. The CDR3 DNA is TGTGCCAGCAGCTTCCGACAGGGGACTAACGAAAAACTGTTTTTT. This sequence encodes CASSFRQGTNEKLFF.

This clone is a singleton in its sample. The chain combines TRBV9 with TRBJ2-2, with D uncertain. Germline V gene data show CDR1 as SGDLS and CDR2 as YYNGEE. Trimming took off 0 bases at V and 1 base at J, with 7 bases between the two ends. CDR3 length: 15 residues. CDR3 in DNA: TGTGCCAGCAGCGTAGGAACGGTGAACACCGGGGAGCTGTTTTTT. This translates into CASSVGTVNTGELFF.

The J gene is TRBJ1-6, the V gene TRBV6-5, with D possibly matching TRBD1 (5 bases). CDR1 is MNHEY, CDR2 SVGAGI, per germline. Trimming pared 8 bases from V and 5 bases from J, leaving 13 bases between. This CDR3 is 14 amino acids long. The CDR3 loop reads CASRKGVHNSPLHF. CDR3 DNA sequence: TGTGCCAGCCGCAAAGGGGTGCATAATTCACCCCTCCACTTT.

V gene TRBV5-1 combines with J gene TRBJ1-3, with D tentatively TRBD1 (5 bases). The V gene's germline CDR1 is SGHRS and CDR2 YFSETQ. This CDR3 is 14 amino acids long. V shed 7 bases and J shed 0 bases, with 11 bases lying between them. In DNA form, the CDR3 reads TGCGCCAGCCGGGATGACAGCTCTGGAAACACCATATATTTT. Translation gives CASRDDSSGNTIYF.

The rearrangement links TRBV3-1 (or the pseudogene TRBV3-2) to TRBJ2-3; the match to TRBD2 covers 12 bases. V shed 6 bases and J 6 bases; nucleotides not matched to a gene: 1. Germline assignment: CDR1 LGHDT and CDR2 YNNKEL (reference sequence). There are 13 residues in the CDR3. The CDR3 DNA reads as TGTGCCAGCAGAGGGACTAGCGGGGATACGCAGTATTTT. It specifies CASRGTSGDTQYF.

The chain joins TRBV25-1 to TRBJ1-2; D ambiguous. In germline, CDR1 is MGHDK, CDR2 SYGVNS. Trimming shortened V by 6 bases and J by 0 bases, and 8 bases separated the two germline ends. The CDR3 contains 13 residues. CDR3 in DNA: TGTGCCAGCAGAGAGGGAGCTAACTATGGCTACACCTTC. Amino acids: CASREGANYGYTF.

The V and J genes are TRBV4-1 and TRBJ2-3; 8 nucleotides match TRBD1. The CDR3 is made up of 18 amino acids. V trimming: 1 base; J trimming: 0 bases; junction bases outside the gene matches: 9. Germline loops: CDR1 MGHRA, CDR2 YSYEKL. For the CDR3, the DNA is TGCGCCAGCAGCCAAGGTTGGACAGGGTCCCCTAGCACAGATACGCAGTATTTT. This sequence encodes CASSQGWTGSPSTDTQYF.

The chain recombines TRBV6-6 with TRBJ2-7; TRBD1 agrees at 9 bases. Germline V lookup: CDR1 MNHNY, CDR2 SVGAGI (reference sequence). With V trimmed by 2 bases and J by 2 bases, 7 bases remained unmatched. The CDR3 sequence is 16 residues long. The CDR3, as DNA: TGTGCCAGCAGTTACGGGACAGGGTTTGGTACCTACGAGCAGTACTTC. This gives the protein CASSYGTGFGTYEQYF.

V is TRBV7-9 and J is TRBJ2-6, with D possibly matching TRBD1 (5 bases). Deletions cut 5 bases from V and 0 bases from J, with 8 bases between. Germline V CDR1 and CDR2: SEHNR, FQNEAQ (reference sequence). The CDR3 is 15 residues long. CDR3 region: CASSIRDSGANVLTF. The CDR3 nucleotides are TGTGCCAGCAGCATCAGGGACTCTGGGGCCAACGTCCTGACTTTC.

The gene calls are TRBV27 and TRBJ2-1, with 13 bases that match TRBD2. CDR3 length: 19 amino acids. The germline gives CDR1 MNHEY, CDR2 SMNVEV (reference sequence). The trim removed 5 bases at V and 6 bases at J, leaving 16 bases unmatched. For the CDR3, the DNA is TGTGCCAGCAGTACCCGGACTAGCGGGAGAAACCCCCTCCTCAATGAGCAGTTCTTC. The encoded protein is CASSTRTSGRNPLLNEQFF.

J is TRBJ1-3 and V is TRBV9; D perhaps matches TRBD1 (6 bases). The germline V gene has CDR1 SGDLS and CDR2 YYNGEE. The CDR3 extends over 15 amino acids. Trimming shortened V by 2 bases and J by 0 bases, and 9 bases separated the two germline ends. CDR3 residues: CASSVYRDSGNTIYF. CDR3 nucleotides: TGTGCCAGCAGCGTTTACAGGGACTCTGGAAACACCATATATTTT.

The chain joins TRBV19 to TRBJ2-3; 8 bases are a match to TRBD2. This CDR3 is 16 amino acids long. J lost 1 base, V lost 3 bases, and 6 bases had no gene match. Germline values: CDR1 LNHDA, CDR2 SQIVND (reference sequence). The CDR3 DNA follows: TGTGCCAGTAGTATTCGGGGGGGGCTGGGCACAGATACGCAGTATTTT. Encoded protein: CASSIRGGLGTDTQYF.